The clone carrying this T cell receptor beta chain was seen a handful of times. Its antigen is not identified. This specimen comes from a study of response to subunit inactivated influenza vaccine. Trimming took off 0 bases at V and 2 bases at J, with 9 bases between the two ends. Germline CDR1 SGDLS, CDR2 YYNGEE. The CDR3 covers 15 residues. General study findings and limits: Each seasonal influenza vaccination recruits few new T cells, the authors suggested.

MiXCR was run by TCRdb on the RT-PCR reads, yielding one entry per CDR3 protein. Of roughly 180,000 distinct CDR3 sequences in the sample, nearly 9.5% were seen once. The gene calls are TRBV9 and TRBJ2-1, with a tentative D call TRBD1 (5 bases). The receptor was derived from a man in his forties or fifties who received an inactivated influenza vaccine. Material: non-naive T cells sorted from PBMCs, obtained on the day of vaccination. Here the CDR3 reads CASSVDEGAYNEQFF. CDR3 DNA sequence: TGTGCCAGCAGCGTAGATGAAGGGGCCTACAATGAGCAGTTCTTC.